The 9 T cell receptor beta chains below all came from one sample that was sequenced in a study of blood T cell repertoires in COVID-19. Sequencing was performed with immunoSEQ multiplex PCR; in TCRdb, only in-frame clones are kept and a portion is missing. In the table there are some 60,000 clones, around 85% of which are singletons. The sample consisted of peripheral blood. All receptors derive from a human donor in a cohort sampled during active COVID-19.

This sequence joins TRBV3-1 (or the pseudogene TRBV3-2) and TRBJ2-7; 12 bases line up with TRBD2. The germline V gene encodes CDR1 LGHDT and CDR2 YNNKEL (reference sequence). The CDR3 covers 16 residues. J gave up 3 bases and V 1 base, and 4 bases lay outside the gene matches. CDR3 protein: CASSQGTSGALYEQYF. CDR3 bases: TGTGCCAGCAGCCAAGGGACTAGCGGGGCTCTCTACGAGCAGTACTTC.

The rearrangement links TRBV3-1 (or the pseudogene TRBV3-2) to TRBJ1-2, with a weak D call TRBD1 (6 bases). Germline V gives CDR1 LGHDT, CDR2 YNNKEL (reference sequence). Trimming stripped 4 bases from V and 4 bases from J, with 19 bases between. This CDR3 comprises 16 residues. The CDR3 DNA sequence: TGTGCCAGCAGCCGTAACTTACAGGGCACCTCCTATGGCTACACCTTC. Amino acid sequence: CASSRNLQGTSYGYTF.

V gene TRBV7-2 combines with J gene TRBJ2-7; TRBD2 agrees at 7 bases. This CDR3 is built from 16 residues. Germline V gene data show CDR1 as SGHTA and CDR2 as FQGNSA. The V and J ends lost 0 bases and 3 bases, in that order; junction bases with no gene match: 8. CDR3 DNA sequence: TGTGCCAGCAGCTTAGCCAACAAGGGACTAAGCTACGAGCAGTACTTC. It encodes CASSLANKGLSYEQYF.

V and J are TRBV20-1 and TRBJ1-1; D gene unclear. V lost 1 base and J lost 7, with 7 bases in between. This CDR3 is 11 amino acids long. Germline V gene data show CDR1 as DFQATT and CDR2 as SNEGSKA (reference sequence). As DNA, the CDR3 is TGCAGTGCTAGAGGTTACGGTGAAGCTTTCTTT. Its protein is CSARGYGEAFF.

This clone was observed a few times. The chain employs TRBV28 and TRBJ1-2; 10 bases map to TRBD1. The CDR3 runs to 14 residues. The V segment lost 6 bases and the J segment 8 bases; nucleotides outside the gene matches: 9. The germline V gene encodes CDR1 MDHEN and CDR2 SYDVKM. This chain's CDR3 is CASSTGGTGVGYTF. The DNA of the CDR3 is TGTGCCAGCAGCACCGGTGGGACAGGGGTCGGCTACACCTTC.

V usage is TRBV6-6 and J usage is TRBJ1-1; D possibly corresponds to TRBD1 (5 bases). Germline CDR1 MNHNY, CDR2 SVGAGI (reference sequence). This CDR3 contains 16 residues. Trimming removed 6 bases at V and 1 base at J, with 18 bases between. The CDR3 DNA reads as TGTGCCAGCAGCCCAAGCACCGGGGGGGGGAACACTGAAGCTTTCTTT. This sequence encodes CASSPSTGGGNTEAFF.

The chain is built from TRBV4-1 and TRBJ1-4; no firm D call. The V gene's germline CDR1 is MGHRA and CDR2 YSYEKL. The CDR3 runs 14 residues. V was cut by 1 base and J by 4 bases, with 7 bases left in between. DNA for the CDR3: TGCGCCAGCAGCCAAGGAGGCAATAATGAAAAACTGTTTTTT. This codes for CASSQGGNNEKLFF.

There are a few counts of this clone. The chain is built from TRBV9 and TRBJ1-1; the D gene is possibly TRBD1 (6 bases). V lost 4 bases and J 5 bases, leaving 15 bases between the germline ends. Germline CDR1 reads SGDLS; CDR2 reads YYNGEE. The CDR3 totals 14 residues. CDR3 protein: CASSTSTGETEAFF. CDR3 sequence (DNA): TGTGCCAGCAGCACGTCGACAGGAGAAACTGAAGCTTTCTTT. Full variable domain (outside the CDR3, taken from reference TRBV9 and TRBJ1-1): DSGVTQTPKHLITATGQRVTLRCSPRSGDLSVYWYQQSLDQGLQFLIQYYNGEERAKGNILERFSAQQFPDLHSELNLSSLELGDSALYFCASSTSTGETEAFFGQGTRLTVV.

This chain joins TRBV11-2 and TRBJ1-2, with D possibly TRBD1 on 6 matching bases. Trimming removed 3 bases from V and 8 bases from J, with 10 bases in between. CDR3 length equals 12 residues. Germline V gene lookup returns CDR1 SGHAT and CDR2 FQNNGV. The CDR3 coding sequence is TGTGCCAGCAGCTTCGCAGGGGTCGGCTACACCTTC. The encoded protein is CASSFAGVGYTF.